The clone carrying this T cell receptor beta chain was seen a handful of times. Patients at the Seattle site were enrolled during active infection and followed longitudinally. This specimen comes from a study of blood T cell repertoires in COVID-19. The method was immunoSEQ multiplex PCR; TCRdb's version includes in-frame clones alone and lacks a portion of them. The sample lists roughly 230,000 clones, almost 90% occurring once. This CDR3 has 16 amino acids. V was shortened by 0 bases and J by 10 bases, with 18 bases between the two germline ends. Germline loops: CDR1 LNHNV, CDR2 YYDKDF (reference sequence).

The sequence was collected from a woman between 55 and 75 years old with COVID-19, enrolled during active disease. The J gene is TRBJ1-4, the V gene TRBV15; D unresolved. Input material: peripheral blood. The CDR3 sequence is CATSRDRLKARGKLFF. Written as DNA, the CDR3 is TGTGCCACCAGCAGAGATCGGCTAAAGGCCCGGGGAAAACTGTTTTTT.